This TCR beta chain was observed in a study of T cells after yellow fever vaccination. Study conclusions and caveats: Abundant contaminating clonotypes from the bulk population could appear in FACS-sorted repertoires.

Generation of TCR cDNA used 5'RACE template switching (which added a universal primer site and UMIs). Each CDR3 protein gets one entry after TCRdb re-called the 5' RACE reads with MiXCR. This repertoire shows 250,000 to 300,000 distinct CDR3 sequences, approximately 10% found once; its top ten account for 3% to 4%. As regards this clonotype: Antigen specificity is unknown.

Material: CD4+ T cells sorted from PBMCs, obtained 5 days after the yellow fever booster vaccination. The sequence came from a man younger than 35 who received the YFV17D yellow fever vaccine.

The CDR3 here is CASSEPLVATGELFF. CDR3 in DNA: TGTGCCAGCAGTGAACCCCTAGTCGCCACCGGGGAGCTGTTTTTT. This sequence joins TRBV2 and TRBJ2-2; D is unclear. V was pared by 2 bases and J by 4 bases, with 11 bases between. This CDR3 has 15 residues. Per the germline V gene, CDR1 is SNHLY and CDR2 is FYNNEI.